The 15 T cell receptor beta chains in this list originate from one sample, sequenced in a study of shared clonotypes between healthy human individuals. Method: immunoSEQ multiplex PCR; TCRdb's copy keeps in-frame clones and lacks some. Among about 600,000 clones listed, roughly 96% were seen once. CD45RO negativity and positive selection for CCR7 defined naive CD8 cells, a population that excluded terminally differentiated effector memory CD45RA+ cells. Sequences were obtained from naive CD8+ T cells sorted from blood. These receptors were obtained from a woman in her twenties or thirties in good health.

V usage is TRBV7-9 and J usage is TRBJ2-3; D uncertain. The V gene lost 3 bases and the J gene lost 0 bases, with 10 bases spanning the gap. Germline-derived CDR1 and CDR2 are SEHNR and FQNEAQ (reference sequence). This CDR3 region has 15 residues. The CDR3 reads CASSFDWSSTDTQYF. In DNA, the CDR3 is TGTGCCAGCAGCTTCGACTGGAGCAGCACAGATACGCAGTATTTT.

This chain links TRBV10-2 with TRBJ2-7; tentatively, D is TRBD1 (5 bases). Trimming left V 1 base short and J 0 bases short, with 7 bases between. The CDR3 is 14 residues long. Looked up from germline, CDR1 is WSHSY and CDR2 is SAAADI. CDR3 sequence: CASSEYRRSYEQYF. The CDR3 DNA is TGCGCCAGCAGTGAGTACAGGCGCTCCTACGAGCAGTACTTC.

About this clone itself: The sample contains more than one DNA sequence encoding this CDR3. The chain recombines TRBV7-9 with TRBJ2-1; D remains unclear. Deletions cut 5 bases from V and 0 bases from J, with 5 bases between. In germline, CDR1 is SEHNR, CDR2 FQNEAQ (reference sequence). The CDR3 is 13 amino acids. The CDR3 spells CASSQDSYNEQFF. The CDR3 bases are TGTGCCAGCAGCCAGGACTCCTACAATGAGCAGTTCTTC.

The CDR3 DNA follows: TGTGCCAGCATGGGGGGCAGGGGATATGGCTACACCTTC. As protein: CASMGGRGYGYTF. The rearrangement uses TRBV28 and TRBJ1-2, with D maybe TRBD1 (6 bases). Between the trimmed V and J ends, which lost 7 bases and 5 bases, there was a span of 14 bases. This CDR3 has 13 amino acids. Germline V gene lookup returns CDR1 MDHEN and CDR2 SYDVKM.

This clone was seen more than once but under ten times. The chain couples TRBV7-9 to TRBJ1-2; D is perhaps TRBD1 (5 bases). This CDR3 comprises 12 residues. CDR1 is SEHNR, CDR2 FQNEAQ, per germline (reference sequence). Trimming removed 3 bases at V and 11 bases at J, with 13 bases between. Here the CDR3 DNA reads TGTGCCAGCAGCTTCCCCAGCGGGGGGTACACCTTC. Translated: CASSFPSGGYTF. Full variable domain (outside the CDR3, taken from reference TRBV7-9 and TRBJ1-2): DTGVSQNPRHKITKRGQNVTFRCDPISEHNRLYWYRQTLGQGPEFLTYFQNEAQLEKSRLLSDRFSAERPKGSFSTLEIQRTEQGDSAMYLCASSFPSGGYTFGSGTRLTVV.

V and J are TRBV21-1 and TRBJ2-4; TRBD1 is the table's D call, not checked against the DNA. TRBV21-1 has pseudogene status. This CDR3 has 14 residues. The CDR3 spells CASSKEQGQNIQYF. The CDR3 nucleotides read TGTGCCAGCAGCAAAGAACAGGGCCAAAACATTCAGTACTTC.

This clone has a handful of counts. This chain joins TRBV7-9 and TRBJ1-5; TRBD1 might be the D (6 bases). Germline V gene lookup returns CDR1 SEHNR and CDR2 FQNEAQ (reference sequence). The CDR3 loop spans 14 amino acids. V was pared by 5 bases and J by 2 bases, with 10 bases between. CDR3 coding DNA: TGTGCCAGCAGCCCACAGGGAGGCAATCAGCCCCAGCATTTT. Its protein is CASSPQGGNQPQHF.

J is TRBJ2-5 and V is TRBV7-8, with a possible D match to TRBD2 (6 bases). From germline, CDR1 is SGHVS and CDR2 FQNEAQ. Trimming pared 1 base from V and 5 bases from J, leaving 14 bases between. The CDR3 is made up of 15 amino acids. As DNA, the CDR3 is TGTGCCAGCAGCTTAGTACGAGGGGCGGGGGAGACCCAGTACTTC. It specifies CASSLVRGAGETQYF.

The chain has TRBV5-6 and TRBJ1-2; D perhaps matches TRBD1 (5 bases). Germline values: CDR1 SGHDT, CDR2 YYEEEE. This CDR3 region has 16 residues. Trimming pared 5 bases from V and 8 bases from J, leaving 25 bases between. The CDR3 here is CASSWPGLSRGGGYTF. Here the CDR3 DNA reads TGTGCCAGCAGTTGGCCGGGACTCTCCCGTGGGGGAGGCTACACCTTC.

This clone showed up just once. V usage is TRBV11-2 and J usage is TRBJ1-1, with a possible D match to TRBD1 (6 bases). The CDR3 runs 14 residues. Germline CDR1 SGHAT, CDR2 FQNNGV. V lost 6 bases and J lost 3, with 14 bases in between. The CDR3 DNA reads as TGTGCCAGCAGACCAGCTCCAGGGGACACTGAAGCTTTCTTT. Protein product: CASRPAPGDTEAFF.

V is TRBV9 and J is TRBJ2-7, with 11 bases lining up with TRBD2. Germline CDR1 SGDLS, CDR2 YYNGEE. V lost 3 bases and J lost 5; bases outside the gene matches: 7. The CDR3 consists of 15 residues. This chain's CDR3 is CASSDSGRALDEQYF. DNA of the CDR3: TGTGCCAGCAGCGATAGCGGGAGGGCCCTGGACGAGCAGTACTTC. The entire variable domain, with the rest obtained from reference TRBV9 and TRBJ2-7, is as follows: DSGVTQTPKHLITATGQRVTLRCSPRSGDLSVYWYQQSLDQGLQFLIQYYNGEERAKGNILERFSAQQFPDLHSELNLSSLELGDSALYFCASSDSGRALDEQYFGPGTRLTVT.

The V call is TRBV9, the J call TRBJ1-2; no definite D call. CDR1 SGDLS and CDR2 YYNGEE come from the germline V gene. CDR3 length: 15 amino acids. Trimming removed 3 bases at V and 3 bases at J, with 15 bases between. The CDR3 spells CASSATVKRDYGYTF. The CDR3 region has the DNA TGTGCCAGCAGCGCGACTGTTAAACGGGACTATGGCTACACCTTC.

The V gene is TRBV28, the J gene TRBJ1-3; D is uncertain. Germline CDR1 and CDR2: MDHEN and SYDVKM. V lost 4 bases to trimming and J lost 3 bases, with 7 bases between them. The CDR3 extends over 13 amino acids. The CDR3 sequence is CASSSPSGNTIYF. The CDR3 DNA follows: TGTGCCAGCAGTTCCCCAAGTGGAAACACCATATATTTT. The full variable domain, completed using reference TRBV28 and TRBJ1-3, is DVKVTQSSRYLVKRTGEKVFLECVQDMDHENMFWYRQDPGLGLRLIYFSYDVKMKEKGDIPEGYSVSREKKERFSLILESASTNQTSMYLCASSSPSGNTIYFGEGSWLTVV.

The chain's CDR3 is CASRYSGRGSYNEQFF. In DNA, the CDR3 is TGTGCCAGCAGATATAGCGGGAGGGGTTCCTACAATGAGCAGTTCTTC. The V gene is TRBV7-9, the J gene TRBJ2-1; TRBD2 aligns across 11 bases. This CDR3 is built from 16 residues. CDR1 is SEHNR, CDR2 FQNEAQ, per germline (reference sequence). J was trimmed by 1 base and V by 6 bases; bases with no gene match: 5.

This chain uses TRBV27 with TRBJ2-5, with 8 nucleotides matching TRBD2. Germline CDR1 reads MNHEY; CDR2 reads SMNVEV (reference sequence). The CDR3 runs 17 residues. V was pared by 3 bases and J by 5 bases, with 14 bases of the junction left unmatched. Written as DNA, the CDR3 is TGTGCCAGCAGTTTTACCCCATGGCTAGCGGGTGAGGAGACCCAGTACTTC. It is translated as CASSFTPWLAGEETQYF.